The clone carrying this T cell receptor (beta chain) was recorded at least ten times. Antigen: not known. The CDR3 is cut off 3 residues early in the read; its end comes from the germline J gene. Patients and controls were mostly of Caucasian heritage. Between the trimmed V and J ends, which lost 1 base and 6 bases, there was a span of 15 bases. The CDR3 length is 16 residues. Germline loops: CDR1 KGHSH, CDR2 LQKENI. These data are taken from a study of T cell clonality in common variable immunodeficiency. Overall study results and limits: Shared TCRbeta clones were fewer between CVID subjects than controls.

Data came from immunoSEQ multiplex PCR; TCRdb stores just in-frame clones and leaves some out. This sample has fewer than 75,000 clones, each found more than once. The chain uses TRBV18 and TRBJ2-2; D ambiguous. The clonotype comes from a person aged 18 to 69 in good health. What was sequenced was peripheral blood mononuclear cells. The CDR3 loop reads CASSPQAVDLSGELFF. Incomplete CDR3 DNA: TGTGCCAGCTCACCACAGGCAGTTGATTTGTCCGGGGAG.